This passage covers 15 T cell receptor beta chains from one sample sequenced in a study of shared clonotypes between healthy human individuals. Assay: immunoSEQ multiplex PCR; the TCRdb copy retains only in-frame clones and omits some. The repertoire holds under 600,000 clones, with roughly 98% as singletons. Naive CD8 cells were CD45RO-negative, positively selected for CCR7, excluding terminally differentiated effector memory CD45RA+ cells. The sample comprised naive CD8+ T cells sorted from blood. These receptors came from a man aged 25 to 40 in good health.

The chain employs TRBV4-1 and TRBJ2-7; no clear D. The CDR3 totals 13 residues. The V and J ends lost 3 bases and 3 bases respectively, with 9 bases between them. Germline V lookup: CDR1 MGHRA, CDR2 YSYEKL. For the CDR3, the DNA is TGCGCCAGCAGCCAGGCTCAATACTACGAGCAGTACTTC. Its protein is CASSQAQYYEQYF.

In DNA, the CDR3 is TGCAGCGTTGAAGAACTGGGACCCTACGGGGCCAACGTCCTGACTTTC. It codes for CSVEELGPYGANVLTF. The chain combines TRBV29-1 with TRBJ2-6; D may match TRBD1 or TRBD2 (5 bases each). Germline V lookup: CDR1 SQVTM, CDR2 ANQGSEA. Trimming stripped 0 bases from V and 4 bases from J, with 13 bases between. The CDR3 contains 16 residues.

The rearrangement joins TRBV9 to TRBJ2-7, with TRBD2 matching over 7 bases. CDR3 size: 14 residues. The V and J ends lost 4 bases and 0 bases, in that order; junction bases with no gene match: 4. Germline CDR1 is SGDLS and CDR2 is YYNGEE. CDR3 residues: CASSPRTSSYEQYF. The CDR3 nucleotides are TGTGCCAGCAGCCCCCGGACTAGCTCCTACGAGCAGTACTTC.

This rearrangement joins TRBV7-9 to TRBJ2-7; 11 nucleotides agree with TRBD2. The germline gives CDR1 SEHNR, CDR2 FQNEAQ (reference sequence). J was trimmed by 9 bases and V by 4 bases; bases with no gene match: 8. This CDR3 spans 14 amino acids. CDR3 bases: TGTGCCAGCAGCTCGGGACTAGCGGAAGGCGGGCAGTACTTC. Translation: CASSSGLAEGGQYF.

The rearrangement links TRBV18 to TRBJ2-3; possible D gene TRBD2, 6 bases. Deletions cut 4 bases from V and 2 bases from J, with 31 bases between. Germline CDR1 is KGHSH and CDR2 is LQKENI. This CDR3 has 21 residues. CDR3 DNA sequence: TGTGCCAGCTCACAAATAGCGGTTTTGGGACCGGGTAGAGGTACCACAGATACGCAGTATTTT. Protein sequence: CASSQIAVLGPGRGTTDTQYF. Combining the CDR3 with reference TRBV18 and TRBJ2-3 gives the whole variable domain NAGVMQNPRHLVRRRGQEARLRCSPMKGHSHVYWYRQLPEEGLKFMVYLQKENIIDESGMPKERFSAEFPKEGPSILRIQQVVRGDSAAYFCASSQIAVLGPGRGTTDTQYFGPGTRLTVL.

This CDR3 reads CASSFPGAYEQYF. The CDR3, as DNA: TGTGCCAGCAGCTTCCCAGGAGCCTACGAGCAGTACTTC. The V gene is TRBV5-5, the J gene TRBJ2-7; D call uncertain. Germline V CDR1 and CDR2: SGHKS, YYEKEE (reference sequence). Trimming cost V 2 bases and J 2 bases, with 8 bases left between them. The CDR3 runs to 13 residues.

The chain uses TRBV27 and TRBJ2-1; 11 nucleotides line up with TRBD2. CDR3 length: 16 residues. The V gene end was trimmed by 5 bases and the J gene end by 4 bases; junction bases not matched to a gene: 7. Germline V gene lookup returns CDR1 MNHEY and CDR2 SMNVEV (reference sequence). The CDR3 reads CASSLIGTSGYNEQFF. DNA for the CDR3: TGTGCCAGCAGTCTCATCGGGACTAGCGGATACAATGAGCAGTTCTTC.

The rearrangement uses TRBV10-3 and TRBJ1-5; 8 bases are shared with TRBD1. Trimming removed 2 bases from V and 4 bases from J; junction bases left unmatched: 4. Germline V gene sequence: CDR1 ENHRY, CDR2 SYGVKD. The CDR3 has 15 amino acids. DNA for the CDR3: TGTGCCATCAGTGAGAGACAGGGGATGAATCAGCCCCAGCATTTT. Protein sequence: CAISERQGMNQPQHF.

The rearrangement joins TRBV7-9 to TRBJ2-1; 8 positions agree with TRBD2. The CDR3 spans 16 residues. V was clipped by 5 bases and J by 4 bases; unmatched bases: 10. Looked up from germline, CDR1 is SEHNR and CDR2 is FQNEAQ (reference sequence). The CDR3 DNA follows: TGTGCCAGCAGCCCCCGGGTACTAGCGGAGTACAATGAGCAGTTCTTC. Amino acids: CASSPRVLAEYNEQFF.

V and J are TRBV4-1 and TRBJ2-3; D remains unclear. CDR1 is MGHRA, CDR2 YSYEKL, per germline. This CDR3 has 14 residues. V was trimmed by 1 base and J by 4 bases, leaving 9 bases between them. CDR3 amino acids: CASSQVGRADTQYF. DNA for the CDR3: TGCGCCAGCAGCCAAGTCGGACGGGCAGATACGCAGTATTTT.

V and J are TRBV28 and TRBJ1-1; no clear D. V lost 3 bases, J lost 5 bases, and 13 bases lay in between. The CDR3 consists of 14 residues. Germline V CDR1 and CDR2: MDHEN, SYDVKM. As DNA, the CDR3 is TGTGCCAGCAGTTTTGAGGGCCGGGGTACTGAAGCTTTCTTT. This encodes CASSFEGRGTEAFF.

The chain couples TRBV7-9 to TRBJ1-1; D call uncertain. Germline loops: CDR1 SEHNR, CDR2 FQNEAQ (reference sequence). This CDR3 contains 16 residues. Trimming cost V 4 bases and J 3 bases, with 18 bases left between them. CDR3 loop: CASSSPRRGLDTEAFF. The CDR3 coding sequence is TGTGCCAGCAGCTCTCCTCGACGGGGTCTAGACACTGAAGCTTTCTTT.

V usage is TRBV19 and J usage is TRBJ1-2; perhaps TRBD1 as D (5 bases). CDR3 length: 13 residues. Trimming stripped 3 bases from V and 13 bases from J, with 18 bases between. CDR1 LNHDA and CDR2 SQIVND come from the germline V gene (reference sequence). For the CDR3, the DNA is TGTGCCAGTAGTATCTCCCCCGGGACTTTTGGCACCTTC. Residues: CASSISPGTFGTF.

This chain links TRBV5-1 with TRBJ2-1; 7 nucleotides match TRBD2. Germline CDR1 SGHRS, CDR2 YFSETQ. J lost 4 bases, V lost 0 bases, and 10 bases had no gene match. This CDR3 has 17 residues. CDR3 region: CASSLVGGSDFYNEQFF. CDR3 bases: TGCGCCAGCAGCTTGGTTGGCGGGAGCGACTTTTACAATGAGCAGTTCTTC.

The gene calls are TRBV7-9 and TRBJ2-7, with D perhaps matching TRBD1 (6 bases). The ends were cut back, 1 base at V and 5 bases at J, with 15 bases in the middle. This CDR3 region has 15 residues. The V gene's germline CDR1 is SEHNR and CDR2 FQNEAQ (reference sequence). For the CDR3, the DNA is TGTGCCAGCAGCTTAGGGCTTACAGGGTGGAACGAGCAGTACTTC. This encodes CASSLGLTGWNEQYF.